Listed below are T cell receptor beta chains from one sample, sequenced in a study of graft-versus-host responses after intestinal transplantation. Libraries were prepared by immunoSEQ multiplex PCR; TCRdb keeps only in-frame clonotypes and omits some of them. The sample contains tens of thousands of clones, around 87% of which appear only once. These receptors are not linked to any known antigen. The input for sequencing was unstimulated CD8+ T cells sorted from spleen or lymph node cells, taken before transplant. The source is a human donor who was the organ donor for an intestinal transplant. The conserved cysteine and the conserved F or W are not part of the CDR3 here.

v_gene,CDR3aa
TRBV9,ASSFSGGLNTGELF
TRBV2,ASSESTSGGSNEQF
TRBV5-1,ASRLGLAGLTDTQY
TRBV27,ASSLSGQYTDTQY
TRBV9,ASSVTLAGSNTGELF
TRBV7-6,ASSLGGPGNTEAF
TRBV5-6,ASAADRGETDTQY
TRBV28,ASSLTGLMNTEAF
TRBV27,ASSLWWTGGEKSYNEQF
TRBV5-4,ASSPESGAFYNEQF
TRBV28,ASTVRLAGGPLQETQY
TRBV27,ASSPGHPSNQPQH
TRBV6-5,ASSYSRGGGTGYT
TRBV4-3,ASSQDLMSAQPQH
TRBV7-8,ASGAGVYQPQH
TRBV7-6,ASSPGGEAF
TRBV6-5,ASRPTRGGGSPLH
TRBV19,ASSIDGETGGLF
TRBV5-6,ASSLTGSNYGYT
TRBV11-2,ASSLGLMSNQPQH
TRBV7-6,ASSLQPASARNNSPLH
TRBV5-4,ASSLGPGIITEAF
TRBV4-2,ASRHSLRPEAF
TRBV29-1,SVATLDRENTGELF
TRBV15,ATTDRADYNEQF